This TCR beta chain was sequenced during a study of T cells after yellow fever vaccination. Study observations and caveats: Researchers cautioned that FACS-sorted repertoires could harbor abundant clonotypes contaminating from the bulk population.

This clonotype was counted a few times. The antigen is not known. TCRdb fed the 5' RACE reads into MiXCR, producing one record per CDR3 protein. The data hold 500,000 to 650,000 distinct CDR3 sequences, with about a sixth observed a single time. Germline CDR1 is SGHTA and CDR2 is FQGNSA. The CDR3 spans 15 residues. V lost 5 bases and J lost 4, with 17 bases in between. The genes are TRBV7-2 and TRBJ2-5; possible D gene TRBD1, 6 bases. The specimen was PBMCs, collected about 5 days after the first yellow fever vaccination. This TCR came from a man between 18 and 35 years old who received the YFV17D yellow fever vaccine. The CDR3 DNA reads TGTGCCAGCAGCCAGAGCCTACAGGGTTCAGAGACCCAGTACTTC. Its translation is CASSQSLQGSETQYF.